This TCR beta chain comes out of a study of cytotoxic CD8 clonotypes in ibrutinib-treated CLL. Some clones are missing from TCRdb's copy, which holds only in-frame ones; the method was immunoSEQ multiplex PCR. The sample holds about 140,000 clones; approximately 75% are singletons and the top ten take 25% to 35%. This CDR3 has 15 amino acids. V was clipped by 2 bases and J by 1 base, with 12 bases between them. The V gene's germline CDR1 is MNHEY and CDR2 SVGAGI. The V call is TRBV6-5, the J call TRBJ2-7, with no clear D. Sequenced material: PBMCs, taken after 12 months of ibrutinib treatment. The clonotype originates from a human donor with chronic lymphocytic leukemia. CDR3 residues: CASSYTIRTSYEQYF. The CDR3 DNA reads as TGTGCCAGCAGTTACACGATTAGAACTTCCTACGAGCAGTACTTC.